This record looks at one T cell receptor beta chain sequence and its context. This record belongs to a study of T-cell reconstitution after alpha-beta-depleted transplantation in children. Between the trimmed V and J ends, which lost 5 bases and 2 bases, there was a span of 13 bases. Per germline, CDR1 MDHEN and CDR2 SYDVKM. The CDR3 length is 15 residues. Unique molecular identifiers were incorporated into the prepared TCRbeta library. TCRdb passed the PCR reads through MiXCR, listing each CDR3 protein once. The sample lists some 590,000 distinct CDR3 sequences; roughly 10% were seen once. The rearrangement links TRBV28 to TRBJ1-5; a possible D gene is TRBD1 (5 bases). Sequencing used PBMCs from the stem cell graft donor, obtained from the stem cell graft. The sequence derives from a human donor who donated a stem cell graft to a child with acute myeloid leukemia. The CDR3 loop reads CASSHREGRNQPQHF. CDR3 DNA: TGTGCCAGCAGTCACCGGGAGGGACGCAATCAGCCCCAGCATTTT.